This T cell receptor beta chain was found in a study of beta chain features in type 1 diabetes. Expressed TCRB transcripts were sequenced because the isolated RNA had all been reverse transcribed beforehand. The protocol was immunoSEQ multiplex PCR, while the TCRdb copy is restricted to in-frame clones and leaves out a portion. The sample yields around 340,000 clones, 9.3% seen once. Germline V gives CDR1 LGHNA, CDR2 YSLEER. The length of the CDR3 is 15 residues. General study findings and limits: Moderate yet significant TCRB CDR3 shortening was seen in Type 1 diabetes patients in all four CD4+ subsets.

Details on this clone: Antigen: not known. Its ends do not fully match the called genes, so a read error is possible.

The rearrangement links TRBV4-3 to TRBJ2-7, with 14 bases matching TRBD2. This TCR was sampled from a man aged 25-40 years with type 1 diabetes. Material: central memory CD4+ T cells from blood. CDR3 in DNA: TGCACCAGCAGCCAAGATGGACTAGCGGGGGGCGAGCAGTACTTC. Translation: CTSSQDGLAGGEQYF.